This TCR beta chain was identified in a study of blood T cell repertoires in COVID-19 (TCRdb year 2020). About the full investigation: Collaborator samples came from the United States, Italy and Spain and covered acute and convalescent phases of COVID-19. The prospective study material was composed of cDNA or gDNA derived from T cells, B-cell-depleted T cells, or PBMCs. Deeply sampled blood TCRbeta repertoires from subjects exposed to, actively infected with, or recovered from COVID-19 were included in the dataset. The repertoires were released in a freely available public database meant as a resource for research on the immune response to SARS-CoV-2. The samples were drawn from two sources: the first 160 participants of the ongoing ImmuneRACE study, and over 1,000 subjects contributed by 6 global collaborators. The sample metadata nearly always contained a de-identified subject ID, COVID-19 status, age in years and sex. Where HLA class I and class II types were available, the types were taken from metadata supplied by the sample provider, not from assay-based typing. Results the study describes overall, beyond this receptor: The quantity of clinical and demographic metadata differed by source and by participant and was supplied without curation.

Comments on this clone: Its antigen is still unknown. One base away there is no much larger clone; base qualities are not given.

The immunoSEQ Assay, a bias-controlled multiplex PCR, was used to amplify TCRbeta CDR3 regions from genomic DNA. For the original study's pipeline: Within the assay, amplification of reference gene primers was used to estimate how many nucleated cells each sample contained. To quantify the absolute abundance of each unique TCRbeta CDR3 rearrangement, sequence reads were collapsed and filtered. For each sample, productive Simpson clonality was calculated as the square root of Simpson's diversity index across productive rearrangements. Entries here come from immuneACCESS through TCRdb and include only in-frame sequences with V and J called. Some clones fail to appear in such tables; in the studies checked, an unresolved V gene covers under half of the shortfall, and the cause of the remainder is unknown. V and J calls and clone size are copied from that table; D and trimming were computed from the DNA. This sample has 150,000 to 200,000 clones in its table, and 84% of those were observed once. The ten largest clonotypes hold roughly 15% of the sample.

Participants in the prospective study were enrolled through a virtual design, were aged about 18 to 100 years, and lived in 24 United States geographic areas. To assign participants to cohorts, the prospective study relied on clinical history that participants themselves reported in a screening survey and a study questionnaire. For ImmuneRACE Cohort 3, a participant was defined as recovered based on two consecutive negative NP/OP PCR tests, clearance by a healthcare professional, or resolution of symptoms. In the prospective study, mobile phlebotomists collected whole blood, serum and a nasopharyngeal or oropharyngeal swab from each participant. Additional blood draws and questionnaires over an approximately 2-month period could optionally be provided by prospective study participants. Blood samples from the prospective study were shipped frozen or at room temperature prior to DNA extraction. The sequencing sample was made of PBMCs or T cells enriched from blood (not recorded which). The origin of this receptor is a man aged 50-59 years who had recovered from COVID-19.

The CDR3 is CASHDSFANTGELFF. The nucleotide sequence is given as TGTGCCAGCCACGACAGCTTCGCGAACACCGGGGAGCTGTTTTTT. The rearranged chain carries TRBV18 and TRBJ2-2, with TRBD1 as a weak D call on 5 bases. The CDR3, from cysteine to phenylalanine, totals 15 residues. Just the 45-base CDR3 DNA is kept, in frame starting at base 1. The V and J ends are trimmed by 8 bases and 0 bases, leaving 13 bases between them. In the germline V gene, CDR1 corresponds to KGHSH and CDR2 to LQKENI.